Listed here is a single TCR beta chain. Sequencing used immunoSEQ multiplex PCR; TCRdb keeps in-frame clones, though not all of them. This table holds around 100,000 clones, 91% found once. These data originate in a study of PD-L1 blockade in urothelial cancer. Enrolled patients showed locally advanced or metastatic urothelial carcinoma. The CDR3 length is 15 residues. V gave up 1 base and J gave up 8 bases; unmatched junction bases: 6. In germline, CDR1 is MGHRA, CDR2 YSYEKL. This material consisted of PBMCs, taken around atezolizumab (anti-PD-L1) treatment. The TCR originated in an elderly woman with urothelial cancer. This rearrangement joins TRBV4-1 to TRBJ2-4; 9 bases are shared with TRBD2. CDR3 residues: CASSQVSGRSDIQYF. Here the CDR3 DNA reads TGCGCCAGCAGCCAAGTGAGCGGGAGGTCGGACATTCAGTACTTC.